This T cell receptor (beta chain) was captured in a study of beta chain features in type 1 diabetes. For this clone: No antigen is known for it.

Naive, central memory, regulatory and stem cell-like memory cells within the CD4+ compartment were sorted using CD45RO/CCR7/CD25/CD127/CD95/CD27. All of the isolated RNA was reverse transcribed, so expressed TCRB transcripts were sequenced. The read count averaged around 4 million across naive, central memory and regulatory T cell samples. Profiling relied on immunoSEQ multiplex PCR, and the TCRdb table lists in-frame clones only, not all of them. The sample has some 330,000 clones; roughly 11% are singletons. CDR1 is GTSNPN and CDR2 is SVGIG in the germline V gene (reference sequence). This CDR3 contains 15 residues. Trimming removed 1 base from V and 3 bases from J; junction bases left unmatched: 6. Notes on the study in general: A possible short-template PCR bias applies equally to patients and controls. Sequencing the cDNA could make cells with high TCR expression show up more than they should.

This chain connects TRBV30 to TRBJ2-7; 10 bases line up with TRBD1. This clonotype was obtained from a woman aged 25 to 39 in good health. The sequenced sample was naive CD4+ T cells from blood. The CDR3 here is CAWSAEGDRGYEQYF. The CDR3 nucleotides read TGTGCCTGGAGTGCAGAGGGGGACAGGGGCTACGAGCAGTACTTC.